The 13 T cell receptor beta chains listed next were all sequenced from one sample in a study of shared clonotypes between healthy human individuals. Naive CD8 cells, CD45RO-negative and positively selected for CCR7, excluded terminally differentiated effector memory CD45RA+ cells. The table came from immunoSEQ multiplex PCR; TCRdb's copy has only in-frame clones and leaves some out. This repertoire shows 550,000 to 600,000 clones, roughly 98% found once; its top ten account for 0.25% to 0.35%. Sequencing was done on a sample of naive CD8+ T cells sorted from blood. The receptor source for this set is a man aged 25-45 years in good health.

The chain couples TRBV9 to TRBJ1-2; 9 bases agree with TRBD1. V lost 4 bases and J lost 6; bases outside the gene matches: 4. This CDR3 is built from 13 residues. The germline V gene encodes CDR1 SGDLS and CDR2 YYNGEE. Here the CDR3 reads CASSFRDRDGYTF. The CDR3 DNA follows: TGTGCCAGCAGCTTCCGGGACAGGGATGGCTACACCTTC.

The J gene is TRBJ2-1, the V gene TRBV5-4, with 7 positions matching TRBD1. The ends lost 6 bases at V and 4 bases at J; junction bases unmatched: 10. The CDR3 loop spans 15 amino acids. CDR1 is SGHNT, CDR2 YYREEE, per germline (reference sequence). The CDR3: CASILRTGPYNEQFF. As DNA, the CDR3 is TGTGCCAGCATACTCAGGACAGGACCGTACAATGAGCAGTTCTTC. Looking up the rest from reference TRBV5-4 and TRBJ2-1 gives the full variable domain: ETGVTQSPTHLIKTRGQQVTLRCSSQSGHNTVSWYQQALGQGPQFIFQYYREEENGRGNFPPRFSGLQFPNYSSELNVNALELDDSALYLCASILRTGPYNEQFFGPGTRLTVL.

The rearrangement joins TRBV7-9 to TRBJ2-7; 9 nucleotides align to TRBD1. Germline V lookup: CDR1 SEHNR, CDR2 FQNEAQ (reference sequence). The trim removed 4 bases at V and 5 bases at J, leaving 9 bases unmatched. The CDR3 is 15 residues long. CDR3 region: CASSWTDRGRDEQYF. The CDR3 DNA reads TGTGCCAGCAGCTGGACGGACAGGGGTCGTGACGAGCAGTACTTC.

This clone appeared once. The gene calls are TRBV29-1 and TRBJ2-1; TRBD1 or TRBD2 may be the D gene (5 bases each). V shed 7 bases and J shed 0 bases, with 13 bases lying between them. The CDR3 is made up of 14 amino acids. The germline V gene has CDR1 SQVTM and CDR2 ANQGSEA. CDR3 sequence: CSAEGLSSYNEQFF. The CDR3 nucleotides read TGCAGCGCCGAGGGGCTAAGCTCCTACAATGAGCAGTTCTTC.

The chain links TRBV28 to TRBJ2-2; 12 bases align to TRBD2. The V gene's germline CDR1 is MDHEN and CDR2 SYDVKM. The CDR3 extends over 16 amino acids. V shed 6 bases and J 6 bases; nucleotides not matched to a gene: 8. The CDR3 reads CASRYIRLAGAGELFF. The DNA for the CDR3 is TGTGCCAGCAGATACATCCGACTAGCGGGAGCCGGGGAGCTGTTTTTT. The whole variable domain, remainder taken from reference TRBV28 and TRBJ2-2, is DVKVTQSSRYLVKRTGEKVFLECVQDMDHENMFWYRQDPGLGLRLIYFSYDVKMKEKGDIPEGYSVSREKKERFSLILESASTNQTSMYLCASRYIRLAGAGELFFGEGSRLTVL.

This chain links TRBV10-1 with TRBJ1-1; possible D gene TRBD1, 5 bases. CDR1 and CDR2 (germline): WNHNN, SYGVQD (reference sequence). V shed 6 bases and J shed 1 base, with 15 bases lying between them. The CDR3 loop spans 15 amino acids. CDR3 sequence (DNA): TGCGCCAGCAGCCAACCAATTCAGGGGAACACTGAAGCTTTCTTT. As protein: CASSQPIQGNTEAFF.

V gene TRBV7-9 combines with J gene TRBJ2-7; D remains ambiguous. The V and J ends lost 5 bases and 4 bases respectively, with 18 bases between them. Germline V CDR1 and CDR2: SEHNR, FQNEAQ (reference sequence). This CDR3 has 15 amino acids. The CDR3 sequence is CASSLTVEWPYEQYF. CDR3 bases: TGTGCCAGCAGCCTCACAGTGGAGTGGCCATACGAGCAGTACTTC.

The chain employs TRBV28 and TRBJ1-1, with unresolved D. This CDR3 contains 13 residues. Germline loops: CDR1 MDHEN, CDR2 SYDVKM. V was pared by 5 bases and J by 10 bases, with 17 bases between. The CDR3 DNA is TGTGCCAGCAGTGCATTTGAGGACTTCAGAGCTTTCTTT. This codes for CASSAFEDFRAFF.

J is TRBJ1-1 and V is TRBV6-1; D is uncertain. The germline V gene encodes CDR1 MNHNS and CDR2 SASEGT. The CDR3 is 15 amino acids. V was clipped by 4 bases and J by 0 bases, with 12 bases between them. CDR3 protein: CASSAKPTVNTEAFF. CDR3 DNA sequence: TGTGCCAGCAGTGCCAAACCCACGGTGAACACTGAAGCTTTCTTT.

The CDR3 loop reads CASSQNWDRGGTEAFF. The DNA for the CDR3 is TGTGCCAGCAGCCAAAATTGGGACAGGGGAGGAACTGAAGCTTTCTTT. The V call is TRBV11-2, the J call TRBJ1-1, with 10 bases fitting TRBD1. CDR1 is SGHAT and CDR2 is FQNNGV in the germline V gene. After removal of 5 bases from V and 5 bases from J, the junction contained 11 bases not matched to a gene. The CDR3 runs 16 residues.

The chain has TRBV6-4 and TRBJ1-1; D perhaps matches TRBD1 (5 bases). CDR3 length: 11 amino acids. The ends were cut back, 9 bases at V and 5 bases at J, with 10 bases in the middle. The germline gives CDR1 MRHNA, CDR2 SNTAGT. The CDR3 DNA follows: TGTGCCAGTCCGGGGGGGACTGAAGCTTTCTTT. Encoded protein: CASPGGTEAFF.

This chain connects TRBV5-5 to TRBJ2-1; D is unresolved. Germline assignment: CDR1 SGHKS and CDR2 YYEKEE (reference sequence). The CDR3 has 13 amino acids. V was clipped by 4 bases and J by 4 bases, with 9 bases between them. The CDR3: CASSTDIYNEQFF. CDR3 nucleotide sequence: TGTGCCAGCAGCACCGACATTTACAATGAGCAGTTCTTC.

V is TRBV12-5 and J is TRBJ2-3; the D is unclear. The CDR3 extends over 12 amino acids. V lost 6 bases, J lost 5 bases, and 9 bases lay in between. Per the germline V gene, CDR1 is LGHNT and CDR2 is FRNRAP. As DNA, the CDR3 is TGTGCTAGTGGCCCAACGCAAGATACGCAGTATTTT. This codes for CASGPTQDTQYF.